This T cell receptor (beta chain) is drawn from a study of long-term antiretroviral therapy in people with HIV. Every one of the donors gave at least one pre-ART PBMC sample and at least two post-ART PBMC samples. HIV-positive participants were all treated in the United States. The authors ran the immunoSEQ assay, v3.0, at survey level. TCRdb keeps only in-frame clones here, not all; method: immunoSEQ multiplex PCR. Seen here are about 30,000 clones, more than 85% observed once, and the top ten hold nearly 7.5%. Study-wide results and limits: ART-treated samples gained diversity yet remained below transplant donor controls.

V gave up 6 bases and J gave up 6 bases, with 19 bases separating them. There are 16 residues in the CDR3. CDR1 and CDR2 (germline): SGHNT, YYREEE (reference sequence). As regards this clone: Its antigen is still unknown.

The chain combines TRBV5-4 with TRBJ1-6; D might be TRBD1 (5 bases). Sequencing was performed on unsorted PBMCs, taken about 5 years before starting antiretroviral therapy. The origin of this receptor is a man aged 45-65 years with HIV. The CDR3 DNA sequence: TGTGCCAGCACCATCCGAGTTCGGGGGGGTAATTCACCCCTCCACTTT. Translation: CASTIRVRGGNSPLHF.